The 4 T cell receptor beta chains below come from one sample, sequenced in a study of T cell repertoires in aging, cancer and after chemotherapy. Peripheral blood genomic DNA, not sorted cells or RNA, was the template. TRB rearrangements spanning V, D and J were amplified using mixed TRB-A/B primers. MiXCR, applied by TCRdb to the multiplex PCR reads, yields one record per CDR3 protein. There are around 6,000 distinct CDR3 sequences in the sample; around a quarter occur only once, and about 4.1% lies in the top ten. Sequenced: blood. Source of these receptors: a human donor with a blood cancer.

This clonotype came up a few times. The CDR3 coding sequence is TGTGCCAGCTCACCAGATAGCAATCAGCCCCAGCATTTT. This encodes CASSPDSNQPQHF. This chain joins TRBV18 and TRBJ1-5; D not certain. The CDR3 has 13 residues. Per the germline V gene, CDR1 is KGHSH and CDR2 is LQKENI. The V end lost 2 bases, the J end lost 0 bases, and 2 bases lay between the germline ends.

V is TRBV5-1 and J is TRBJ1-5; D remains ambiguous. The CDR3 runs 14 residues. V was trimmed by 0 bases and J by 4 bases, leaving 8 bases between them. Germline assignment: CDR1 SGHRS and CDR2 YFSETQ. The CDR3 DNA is TGCGCCAGCAGCTTGGGGCAGGAAAATCAGCCCCAGCATTTT. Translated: CASSLGQENQPQHF.

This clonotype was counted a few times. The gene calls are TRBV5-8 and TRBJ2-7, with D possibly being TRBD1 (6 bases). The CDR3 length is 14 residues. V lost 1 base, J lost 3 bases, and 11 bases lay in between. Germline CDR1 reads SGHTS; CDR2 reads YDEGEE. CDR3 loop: CASSLQGHGYEQYF. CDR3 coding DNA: TGTGCCAGCAGCTTGCAGGGACACGGCTACGAGCAGTACTTC. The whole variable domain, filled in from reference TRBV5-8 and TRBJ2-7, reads EAGVTQSPTHLIKTRGQQATLRCSPISGHTSVYWYQQALGLGLQFLLWYDEGEERNRGNFPPRFSGRQFPNYSSELNVNALELEDSALYLCASSLQGHGYEQYFGPGTRLTVT.

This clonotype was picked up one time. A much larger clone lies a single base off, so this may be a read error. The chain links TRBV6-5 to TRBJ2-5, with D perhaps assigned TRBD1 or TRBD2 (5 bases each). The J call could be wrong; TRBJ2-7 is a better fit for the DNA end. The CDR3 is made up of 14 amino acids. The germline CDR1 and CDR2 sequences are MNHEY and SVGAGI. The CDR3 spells CASKGLGDSYEQYF. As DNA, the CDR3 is TGTGCCAGCAAAGGGCTGGGGGACTCCTACGAGCAGTACTTC.